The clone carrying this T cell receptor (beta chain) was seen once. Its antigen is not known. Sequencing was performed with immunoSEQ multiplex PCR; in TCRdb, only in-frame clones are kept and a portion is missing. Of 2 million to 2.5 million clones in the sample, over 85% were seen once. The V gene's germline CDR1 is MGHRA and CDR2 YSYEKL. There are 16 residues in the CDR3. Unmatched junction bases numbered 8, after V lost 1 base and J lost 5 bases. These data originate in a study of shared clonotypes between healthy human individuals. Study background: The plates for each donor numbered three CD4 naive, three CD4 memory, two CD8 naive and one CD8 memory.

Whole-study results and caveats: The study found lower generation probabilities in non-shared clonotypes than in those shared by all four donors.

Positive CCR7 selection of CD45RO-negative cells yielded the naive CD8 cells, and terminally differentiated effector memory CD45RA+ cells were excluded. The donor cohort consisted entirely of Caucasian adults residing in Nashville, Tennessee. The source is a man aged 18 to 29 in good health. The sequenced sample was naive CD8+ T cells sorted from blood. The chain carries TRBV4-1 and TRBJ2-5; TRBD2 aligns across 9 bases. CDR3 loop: CASSQVISGSGETQYF. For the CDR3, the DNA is TGCGCCAGCAGCCAAGTAATTAGCGGGAGTGGGGAGACCCAGTACTTC.